This TCR beta chain derives from a study of T cell responses to AZD1222 COVID-19 vaccine. TCRdb's copy holds only in-frame clones and misses some; the assay was immunoSEQ multiplex PCR. This sample has 90,000 to 130,000 clones; around nine tenths occur once, and the top ten carry roughly 15%. Trimming left V 2 bases short and J 4 bases short, with 8 bases between. There are 13 residues in the CDR3. Germline values: CDR1 SGHDN, CDR2 FVKESK. V gene TRBV14 combines with J gene TRBJ1-1, with no clear D. The sequencing here drew on peripheral blood, taken 28 days after the second AZD1222 dose. This receptor was obtained from an adult who received the AZD1222 COVID-19 vaccine. The CDR3 sequence is CASSQIGSTEAFF. Here the CDR3 DNA reads TGTGCCAGCAGCCAAATAGGATCCACTGAAGCTTTCTTT.